This TCR beta chain stems from a study of neurological immune-mediated disorders. Broader study findings: Across subjects, no CDR3 amino acid sequence appeared in expanded clones of more than one subject, a finding that suggested private repertoires in all groups.

The authors obtained over 200 million TCR-beta sequences from 15-18 subjects per sequencing run. TCRdb re-derived calls from the 5' RACE reads in MiXCR, one entry per CDR3 protein. The sample records 60,000 to 90,000 distinct CDR3 sequences, 10% being singletons. The time point is: longitudinal time-point 1 (baseline). The unsorted libraries originated from 2 million PBMCs that had been stored at -80 C. This clonotype was recorded many times. Antigen unknown. The clonotype originates from a man in his thirties or forties in good health. The sample was PBMCs.

CDR3 amino acids: CASSPRTSLLKQYF. As DNA, the CDR3 is TGTGCCAGCAGTCCCCGGACTTCCCTTTTAAAGCAGTACTTC. This sequence joins TRBV28 and TRBJ2-7; D possibly corresponds to TRBD2 (5 bases). Germline V gives CDR1 MDHEN, CDR2 SYDVKM. Trimming pared 5 bases from V and 8 bases from J, leaving 19 bases between. The CDR3 extends over 14 amino acids.